Listed here is a single T cell receptor beta chain. The sample comes from a study of blood T cell repertoires in COVID-19. Study summary: There were acute and convalescent COVID-19 samples, and they came from the United States, Italy and Spain. PBMCs, B-cell-depleted T cells, or T cells provided the cDNA or gDNA that made up the material.

The V gene lost 6 bases and the J gene lost 8 bases, with 20 bases spanning the gap. Germline V CDR1 and CDR2: SEHNR, FQNEAQ (reference sequence). CDR3 length: 15 amino acids. Original processing methods: By means of reference gene primer amplification, nucleated cell counts were estimated. Only in-frame clones appear in the TCRdb table, and some are missing; sequencing was by immunoSEQ multiplex PCR. V, J and clone size reflect that table, while D and trimming were determined from the DNA. This sample yields under 60,000 clones, of which roughly 88% are seen a single time; around 3.1% belongs to the top ten.

The chain links TRBV7-9 to TRBJ2-1, with a possible D match to TRBD1 (6 bases). The sample taken for sequencing was peripheral blood. The sequence was obtained from a human donor in a cohort sampled during active COVID-19. The CDR3 DNA reads TGTGCCAGCAGATCCGACAGGTCCGTCGTCTATGAGCAGTTCTTC. This gives the protein CASRSDRSVVYEQFF.